The T cell receptor (beta chain) described here comes from a study of T cells in Graves' hyperthyroidism and ophthalmopathy (dated by TCRdb to between 2018 and 2020). Describing the broader study: Peripheral blood was sampled at the time of initial diagnosis, prior to any treatment. To identify distinguishing TCR V-J signatures, a discovery cohort of about 100 patients was used, comprising some 45 with Graves' ophthalmopathy and approximately 57 with stable Graves' hyperthyroidism. Prospective prediction of ophthalmopathy was tested in an independent validation cohort of 18 to 20 hyperthyroidism patients and roughly 16 patients who later progressed to ophthalmopathy. The 100 or so discovery patients were randomly split 7:3 into training and test sets. In about six Graves' hyperthyroidism patients, the study also compared T-cell repertoires from thyroid tissue with T-cell repertoires from blood. Following sampling, methimazole starting at 30 mg daily was given to hyperthyroidism patients, and high-dose intravenous methylprednisolone was given to ophthalmopathy patients. TCR Vbeta CDR3 sequencing of 135 peripheral blood samples (over 40 ophthalmopathy, about 74 hyperthyroidism and approximately 17 progressor patients) is reported in the paper. Broader findings and caveats from the paper: Most expanded thyroid clonotypes (frequency above 0.001) were also detected in blood, a finding suggesting that blood repertoires may reflect thyroid immune responses. No statistical method was used to fix the sample size in advance, and group allocation was not hidden from the investigators. In validation, the model predicted progression to ophthalmopathy with roughly 70% sensitivity and 72% to 85% specificity, a median of approximately 6.7 months before onset. A model built on a 13 V-J signature distinguished ophthalmopathy from stable hyperthyroidism, reaching roughly 88% sensitivity and about 81% specificity in cross-validation and 80%/75% in testing.

Stable Graves' hyperthyroidism was defined as the absence of progression to ophthalmopathy over 18 months of follow-up. The hyperthyroidism patients were between 18 and 65 years old and newly diagnosed, with a disease duration of less than 2 months. Patients with uncontrolled infections, other autoimmune diseases, pregnancy or lactation were excluded. Diagnoses were based on clinical symptoms, serum thyroxine and TRAb, thyroid ultrasound and orbital computed tomography. PBMCs were isolated from 10 ml of fresh peripheral blood by Ficoll-Paque density gradient centrifugation. Total RNA was extracted using Trizol reagent, and RNA quality was assessed on an Agilent 2100 Bioanalyzer. TCR beta CDR3 regions were amplified from RNA transcripts. For the first round of RT-PCR on the TCR CDR3, the HTBI primer set was used together with the Qiagen OneStep RT-PCR kit. The libraries were constructed in a second round of multiplex PCR and then size-selected and purified. Paired-end sequencing of the libraries was performed with 100 bp reads on an Illumina HiSeq2000. Processing in the source paper ran as follows. Raw data were processed with SOAPnuke, discarding reads with adapters, uncalled bases, mean Phred below 15, or no exact constant-primer or identifier match. COPE v1.2.5 was used to merge the high-quality paired reads, and each unique nucleotide sequence was defined as a clonotype. MiTCR v1.1 was used to align the clonotypes against IMGT TRBV, TRBD and TRBJ reference segments. The analysis was restricted to V-J combinations with a frequency above 0.0001, which together covered 98% to 99.2% of the repertoires. A TCS score was defined as the ratio between F50 (clonal expansion) and ExV (chaos), using BLOSUM62-based TCRdist between CDR3 peptides within each V-J. Welch's t-statistics and random forest reduced roughly 500 V-J features to under 15, which were used in a naive Bayes classifier (R e1071). The Morisita-Horn index was used to measure how similar the thyroid and blood repertoires were. TCRdb reworked the public reads: Q25 trimming with fastp, MiXCR clone assembly, productive beta chains retained. Identical CDR3 protein sequences are pooled into one entry, listed with their most common genes and DNA. The V and J calls and clone size are TCRdb's, not the authors'. This sample gives 600,000 to 800,000 distinct CDR3 sequences in total; 35% of them show up just once. The ten top clones hold around 32% of the sample.

The CDR3 starts with the cysteine, ends with the phenylalanine, and has 13 residues. Left in the record is the CDR3 DNA by itself, 39 bases read in frame from the first base. V lost 1 base and J lost 10 bases; the stretch between them is 11 bases long. The germline V gene yields SGHTA for CDR1 and FQGNSA for CDR2. This clonotype was picked up many times. Its antigen target is currently unknown. Base qualities are not provided; no much larger clone lies one nucleotide away. Sequenced sample: blood. This receptor was taken from a woman aged 40 to 50 with Graves' hyperthyroidism. The chain links TRBV7-2 with TRBJ1-5; the D gene is perhaps TRBD1, on 5 matching bases. The DNA is TGTGCCAGCAGCTTAGTGTGGGACGCACCCCAGCATTTT. Translation gives CASSLVWDAPQHF.